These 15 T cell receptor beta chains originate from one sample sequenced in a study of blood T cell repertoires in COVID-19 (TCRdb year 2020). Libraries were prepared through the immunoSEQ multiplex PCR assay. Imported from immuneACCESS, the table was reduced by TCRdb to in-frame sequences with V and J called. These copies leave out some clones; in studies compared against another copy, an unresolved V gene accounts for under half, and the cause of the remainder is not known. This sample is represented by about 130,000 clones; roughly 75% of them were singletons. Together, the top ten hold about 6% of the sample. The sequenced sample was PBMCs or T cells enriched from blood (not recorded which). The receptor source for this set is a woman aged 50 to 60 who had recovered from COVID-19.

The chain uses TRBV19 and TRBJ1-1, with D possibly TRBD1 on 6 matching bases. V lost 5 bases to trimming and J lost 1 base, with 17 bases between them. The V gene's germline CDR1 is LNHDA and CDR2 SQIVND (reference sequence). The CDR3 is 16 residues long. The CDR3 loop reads CASSPGQFSSNTEAFF. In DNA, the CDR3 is TGTGCCAGTAGTCCCGGACAGTTTTCCTCGAACACTGAAGCTTTCTTT.

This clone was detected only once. In DNA form, the CDR3 reads TGTGCCAGCGGATGGGACAGGGGACCCTCTGGGGCCAACGTCCTGACTTTC. Translation gives CASGWDRGPSGANVLTF. The genes are TRBV28 and TRBJ2-6, with 10 bases fitting TRBD1. V gave up 8 bases and J gave up 0 bases; unmatched junction bases: 7. Germline CDR1 is MDHEN and CDR2 is SYDVKM. The CDR3 consists of 17 residues.

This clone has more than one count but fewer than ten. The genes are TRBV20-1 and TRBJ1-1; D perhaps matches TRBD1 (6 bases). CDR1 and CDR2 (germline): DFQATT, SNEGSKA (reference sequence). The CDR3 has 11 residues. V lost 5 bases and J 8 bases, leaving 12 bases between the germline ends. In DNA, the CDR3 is TGCAGTGCTGTACCGGGACAAGAAGCTTTCTTT. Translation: CSAVPGQEAFF.

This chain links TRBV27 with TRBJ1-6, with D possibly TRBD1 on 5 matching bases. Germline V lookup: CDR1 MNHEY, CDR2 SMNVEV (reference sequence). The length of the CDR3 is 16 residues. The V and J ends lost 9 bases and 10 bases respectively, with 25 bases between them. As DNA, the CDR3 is TGTGCCAGTCACCCAAGTCCGGGGGGGTGGGAATCACCCCTCCACTTT. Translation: CASHPSPGGWESPLHF.

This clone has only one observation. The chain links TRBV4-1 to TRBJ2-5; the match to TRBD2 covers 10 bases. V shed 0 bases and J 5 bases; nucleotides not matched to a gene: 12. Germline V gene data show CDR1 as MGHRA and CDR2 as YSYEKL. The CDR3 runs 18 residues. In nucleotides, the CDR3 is TGCGCCAGCAGCCAAGACTACTCGCCCGGAGCGGGGGGGGAGACCCAGTACTTC. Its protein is CASSQDYSPGAGGETQYF.

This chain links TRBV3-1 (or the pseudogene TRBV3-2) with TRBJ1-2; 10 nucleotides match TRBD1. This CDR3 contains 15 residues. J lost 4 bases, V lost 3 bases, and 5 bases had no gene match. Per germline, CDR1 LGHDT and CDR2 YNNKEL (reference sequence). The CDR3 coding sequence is TGTGCCAGCAGCCATCTCCGGGACAGGGGCTATGGCTACACCTTC. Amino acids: CASSHLRDRGYGYTF.

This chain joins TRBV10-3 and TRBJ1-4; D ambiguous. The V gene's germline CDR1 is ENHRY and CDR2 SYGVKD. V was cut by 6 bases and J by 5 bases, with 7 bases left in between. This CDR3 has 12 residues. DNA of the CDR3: TGTGCCATCAGCGGGGAGAATGAAAAACTGTTTTTT. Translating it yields CAISGENEKLFF.

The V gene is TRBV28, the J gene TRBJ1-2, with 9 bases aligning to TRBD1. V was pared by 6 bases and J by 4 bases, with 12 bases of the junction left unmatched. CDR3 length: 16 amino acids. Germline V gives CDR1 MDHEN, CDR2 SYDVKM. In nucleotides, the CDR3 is TGTGCCAGCAGCTATCCCGGGACAGGGAGTATCTATGGCTACACCTTC. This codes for CASSYPGTGSIYGYTF.

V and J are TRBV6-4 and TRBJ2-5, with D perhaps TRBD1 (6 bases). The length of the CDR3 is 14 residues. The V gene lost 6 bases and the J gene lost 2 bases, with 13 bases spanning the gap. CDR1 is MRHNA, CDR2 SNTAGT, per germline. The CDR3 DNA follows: TGTGCCAGCAGCAAACGGGACACTCAAGAGACCCAGTACTTC. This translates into CASSKRDTQETQYF.

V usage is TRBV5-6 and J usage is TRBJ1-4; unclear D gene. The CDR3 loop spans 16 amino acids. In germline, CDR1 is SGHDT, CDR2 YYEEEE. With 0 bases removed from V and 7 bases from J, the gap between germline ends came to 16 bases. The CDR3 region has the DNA TGTGCCAGCAGCTTGGGTGTAGCGGGGATCGGTGAAAAACTGTTTTTT. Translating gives CASSLGVAGIGEKLFF. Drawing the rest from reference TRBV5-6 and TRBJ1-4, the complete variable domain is DAGVTQSPTHLIKTRGQQVTLRCSPKSGHDTVSWYQQALGQGPQFIFQYYEEEERQRGNFPDRFSGHQFPNYSSELNVNALLLGDSALYLCASSLGVAGIGEKLFFGSGTQLSVL.

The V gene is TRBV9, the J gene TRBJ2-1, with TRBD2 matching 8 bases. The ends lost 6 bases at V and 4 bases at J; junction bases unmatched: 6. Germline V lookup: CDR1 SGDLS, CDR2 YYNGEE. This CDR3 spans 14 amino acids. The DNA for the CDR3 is TGTGCCAGCACTTCCGGGACTAGTTACAATGAGCAGTTCTTC. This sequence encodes CASTSGTSYNEQFF.

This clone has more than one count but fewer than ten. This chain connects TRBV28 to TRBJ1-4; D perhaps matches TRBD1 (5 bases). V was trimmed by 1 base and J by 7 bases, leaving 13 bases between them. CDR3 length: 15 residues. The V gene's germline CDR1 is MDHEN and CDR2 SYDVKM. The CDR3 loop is CASSLSRTLIEKLFF. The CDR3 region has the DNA TGTGCCAGCAGTTTATCTAGGACACTGATTGAAAAACTGTTTTTT.

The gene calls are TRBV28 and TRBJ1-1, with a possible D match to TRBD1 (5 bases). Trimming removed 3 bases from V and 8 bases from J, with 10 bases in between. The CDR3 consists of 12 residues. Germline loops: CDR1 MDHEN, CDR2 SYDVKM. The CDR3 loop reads CASSLRKGEAFF. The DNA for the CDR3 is TGTGCCAGCAGTTTGAGAAAGGGGGAAGCTTTCTTT.

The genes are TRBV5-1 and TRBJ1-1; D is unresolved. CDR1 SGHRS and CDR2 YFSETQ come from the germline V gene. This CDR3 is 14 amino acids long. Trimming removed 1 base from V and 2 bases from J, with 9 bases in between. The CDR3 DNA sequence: TGCGCCAGCAGCTTGACACCTCCTAACACTGAAGCTTTCTTT. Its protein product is CASSLTPPNTEAFF.

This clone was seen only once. DNA of the CDR3: TGTGCCAGCGGAATGACAGGGGGCTCGGGCGCTGAAGCTTTCTTT. Translating it yields CASGMTGGSGAEAFF. This chain links TRBV27 with TRBJ1-1; TRBD1 matches at 10 bases. Germline V gene sequence: CDR1 MNHEY, CDR2 SMNVEV (reference sequence). The CDR3 loop spans 15 amino acids. V shed 8 bases and J 6 bases; nucleotides not matched to a gene: 12.